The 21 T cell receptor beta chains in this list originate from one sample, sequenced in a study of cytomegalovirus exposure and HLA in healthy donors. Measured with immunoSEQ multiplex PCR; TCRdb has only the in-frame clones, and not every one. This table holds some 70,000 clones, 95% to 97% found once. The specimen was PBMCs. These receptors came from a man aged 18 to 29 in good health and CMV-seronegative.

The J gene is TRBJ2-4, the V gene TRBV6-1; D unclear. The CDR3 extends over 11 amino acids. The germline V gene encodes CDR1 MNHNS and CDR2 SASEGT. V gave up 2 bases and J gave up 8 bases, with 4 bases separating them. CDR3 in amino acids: CASSEIDIQYF. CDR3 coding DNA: TGTGCCAGCAGTGAAATAGACATTCAGTACTTC.

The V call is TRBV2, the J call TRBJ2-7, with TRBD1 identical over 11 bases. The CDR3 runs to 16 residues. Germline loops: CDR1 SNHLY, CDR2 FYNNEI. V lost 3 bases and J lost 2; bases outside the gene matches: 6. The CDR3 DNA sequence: TGTGCCAGCAGTGATTTACCGGGACAGGGGGCCTACGAGCAGTACTTC. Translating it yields CASSDLPGQGAYEQYF.

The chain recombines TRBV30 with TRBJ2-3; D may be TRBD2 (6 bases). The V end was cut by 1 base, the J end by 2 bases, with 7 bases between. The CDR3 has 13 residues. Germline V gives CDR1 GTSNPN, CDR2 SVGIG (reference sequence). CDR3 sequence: CAWSEGLTDTQYF. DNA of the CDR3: TGTGCCTGGAGTGAGGGACTCACAGATACGCAGTATTTT.

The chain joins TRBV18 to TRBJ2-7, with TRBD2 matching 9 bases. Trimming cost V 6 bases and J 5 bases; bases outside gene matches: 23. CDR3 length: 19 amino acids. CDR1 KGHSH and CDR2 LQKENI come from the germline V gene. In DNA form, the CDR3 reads TGTGCCAGCTCCGGGGGGGGACTAGCAAATTTCTTCTTATCTGACGAGCAGTACTTC. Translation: CASSGGGLANFFLSDEQYF.

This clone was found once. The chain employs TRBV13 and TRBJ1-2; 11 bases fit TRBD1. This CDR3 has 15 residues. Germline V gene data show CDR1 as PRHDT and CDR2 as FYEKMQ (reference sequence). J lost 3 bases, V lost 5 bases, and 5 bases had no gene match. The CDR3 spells CASSLRTGGDYGYTF. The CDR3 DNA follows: TGTGCCAGCAGCCTTCGGACAGGGGGCGACTATGGCTACACCTTC.

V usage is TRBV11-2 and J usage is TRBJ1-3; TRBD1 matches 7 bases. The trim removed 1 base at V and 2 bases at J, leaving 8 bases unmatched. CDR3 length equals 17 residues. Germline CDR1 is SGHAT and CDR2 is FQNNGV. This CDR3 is CASSLVSPGGTGNTIYF. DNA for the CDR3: TGTGCCAGCAGCTTAGTGAGCCCAGGGGGAACTGGAAACACCATATATTTT.

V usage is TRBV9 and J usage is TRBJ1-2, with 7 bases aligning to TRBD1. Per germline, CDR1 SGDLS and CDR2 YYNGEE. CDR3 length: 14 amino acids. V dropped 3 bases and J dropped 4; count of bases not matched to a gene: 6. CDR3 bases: TGTGCCAGCAGCGCGACAGGGAACCTCTATGGCTACACCTTC. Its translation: CASSATGNLYGYTF.

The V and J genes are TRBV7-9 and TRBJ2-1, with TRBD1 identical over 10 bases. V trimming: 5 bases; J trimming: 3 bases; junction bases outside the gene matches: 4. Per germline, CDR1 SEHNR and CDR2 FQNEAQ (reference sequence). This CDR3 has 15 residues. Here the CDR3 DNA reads TGTGCCAGCAGCCCACGGACAGGGGGCTACAATGAGCAGTTCTTC. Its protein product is CASSPRTGGYNEQFF.

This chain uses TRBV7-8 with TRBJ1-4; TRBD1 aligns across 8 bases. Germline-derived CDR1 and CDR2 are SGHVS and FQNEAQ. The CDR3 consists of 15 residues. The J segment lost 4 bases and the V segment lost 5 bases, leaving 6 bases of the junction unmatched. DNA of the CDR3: TGTGCCAGCAGCCCTCAGGGGGCTGATAATGAAAAACTGTTTTTT. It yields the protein CASSPQGADNEKLFF. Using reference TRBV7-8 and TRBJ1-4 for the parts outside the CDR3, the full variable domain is GAGVSQSPRYKVAKRGQDVALRCDPISGHVSLFWYQQALGQGPEFLTYFQNEAQLDKSGLPSDRFFAERPEGSVSTLKIQRTQQEDSAVYLCASSPQGADNEKLFFGSGTQLSVL.

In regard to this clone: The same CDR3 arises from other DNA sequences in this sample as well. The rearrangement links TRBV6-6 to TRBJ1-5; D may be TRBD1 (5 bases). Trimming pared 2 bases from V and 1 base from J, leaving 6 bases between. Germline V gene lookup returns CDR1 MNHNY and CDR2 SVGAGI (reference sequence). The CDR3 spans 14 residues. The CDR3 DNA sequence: TGTGCCAGCAGTTACCCAGGGAGCAATCAGCCCCAGCATTTT. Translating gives CASSYPGSNQPQHF.

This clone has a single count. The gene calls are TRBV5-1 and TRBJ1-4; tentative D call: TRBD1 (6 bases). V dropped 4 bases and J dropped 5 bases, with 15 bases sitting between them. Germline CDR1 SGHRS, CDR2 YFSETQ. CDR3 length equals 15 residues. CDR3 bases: TGCGCCAGCAGCGAAACAGGGAGCGGAAATGAAAAACTGTTTTTT. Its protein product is CASSETGSGNEKLFF.

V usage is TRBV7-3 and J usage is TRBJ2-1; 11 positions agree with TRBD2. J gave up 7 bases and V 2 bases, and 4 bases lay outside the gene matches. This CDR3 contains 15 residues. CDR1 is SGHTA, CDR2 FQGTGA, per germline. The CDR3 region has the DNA TGTGCCAGCAGCTTACAAGGGACTAGCGGTAATGAGCAGTTCTTC. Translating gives CASSLQGTSGNEQFF.

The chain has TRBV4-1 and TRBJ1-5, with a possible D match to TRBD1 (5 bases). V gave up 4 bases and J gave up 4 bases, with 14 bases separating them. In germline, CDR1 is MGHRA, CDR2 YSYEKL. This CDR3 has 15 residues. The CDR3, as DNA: TGCGCCAGCAGCCTACGGGGGGGACCGAATCAGCCCCAGCATTTT. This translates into CASSLRGGPNQPQHF.

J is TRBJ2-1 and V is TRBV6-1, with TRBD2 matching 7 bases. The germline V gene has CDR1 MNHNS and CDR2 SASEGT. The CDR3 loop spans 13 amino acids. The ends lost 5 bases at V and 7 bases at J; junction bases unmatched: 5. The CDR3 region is CASSLTGGNEQFF. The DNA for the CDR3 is TGTGCCAGCAGTTTGACCGGGGGGAATGAGCAGTTCTTC.

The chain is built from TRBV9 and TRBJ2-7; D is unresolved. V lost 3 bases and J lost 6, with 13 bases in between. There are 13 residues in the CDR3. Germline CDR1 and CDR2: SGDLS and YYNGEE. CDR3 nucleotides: TGTGCCAGCAGCGCCGAATGGTTGGCCGAGCAGTACTTC. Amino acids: CASSAEWLAEQYF.

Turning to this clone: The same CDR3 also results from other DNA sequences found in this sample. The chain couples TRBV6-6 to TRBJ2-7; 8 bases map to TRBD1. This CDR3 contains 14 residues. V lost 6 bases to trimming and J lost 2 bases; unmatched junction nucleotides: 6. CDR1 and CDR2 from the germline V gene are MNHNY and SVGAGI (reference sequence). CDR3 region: CASRAGTGTYEQYF. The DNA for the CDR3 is TGTGCCAGCAGGGCCGGGACAGGCACCTACGAGCAGTACTTC.

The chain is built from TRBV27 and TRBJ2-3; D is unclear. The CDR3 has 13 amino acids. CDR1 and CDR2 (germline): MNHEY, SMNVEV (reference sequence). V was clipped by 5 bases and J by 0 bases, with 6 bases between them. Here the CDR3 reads CASSSPSTDTQYF. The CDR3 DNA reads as TGTGCCAGCAGTAGCCCTAGCACAGATACGCAGTATTTT.

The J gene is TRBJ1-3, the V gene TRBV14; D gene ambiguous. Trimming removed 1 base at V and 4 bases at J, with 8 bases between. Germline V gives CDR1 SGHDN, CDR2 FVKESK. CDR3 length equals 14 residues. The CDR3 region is CASSQGAMGNTIYF. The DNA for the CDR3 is TGTGCCAGCAGCCAAGGGGCCATGGGAAACACCATATATTTT.

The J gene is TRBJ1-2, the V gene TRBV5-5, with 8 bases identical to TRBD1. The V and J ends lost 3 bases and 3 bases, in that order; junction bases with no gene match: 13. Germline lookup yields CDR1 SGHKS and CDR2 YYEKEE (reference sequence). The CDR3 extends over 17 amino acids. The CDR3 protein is CASSSDETGAFDYGYTF. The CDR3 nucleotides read TGTGCCAGCAGCTCGGATGAGACAGGGGCTTTCGACTATGGCTACACCTTC. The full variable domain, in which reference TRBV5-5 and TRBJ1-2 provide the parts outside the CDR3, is DAGVTQSPTHLIKTRGQQVTLRCSPISGHKSVSWYQQVLGQGPQFIFQYYEKEERGRGNFPDRFSARQFPNYSSELNVNALLLGDSALYLCASSSDETGAFDYGYTFGSGTRLTVV.

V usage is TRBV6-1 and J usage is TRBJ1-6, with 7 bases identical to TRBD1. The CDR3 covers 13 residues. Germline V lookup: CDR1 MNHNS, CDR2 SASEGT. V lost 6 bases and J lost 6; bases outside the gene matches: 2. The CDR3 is CASRTGPNSPLHF. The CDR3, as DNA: TGTGCCAGCAGGACAGGGCCTAATTCACCCCTCCACTTT.

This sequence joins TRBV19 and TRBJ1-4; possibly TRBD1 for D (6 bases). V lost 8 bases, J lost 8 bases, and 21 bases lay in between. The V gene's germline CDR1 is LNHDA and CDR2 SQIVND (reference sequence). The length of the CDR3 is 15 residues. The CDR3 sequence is CASQYSRGAGEKLFF. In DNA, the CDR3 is TGTGCCAGTCAGTATTCTCGGGGGGCAGGGGAAAAACTGTTTTTT.